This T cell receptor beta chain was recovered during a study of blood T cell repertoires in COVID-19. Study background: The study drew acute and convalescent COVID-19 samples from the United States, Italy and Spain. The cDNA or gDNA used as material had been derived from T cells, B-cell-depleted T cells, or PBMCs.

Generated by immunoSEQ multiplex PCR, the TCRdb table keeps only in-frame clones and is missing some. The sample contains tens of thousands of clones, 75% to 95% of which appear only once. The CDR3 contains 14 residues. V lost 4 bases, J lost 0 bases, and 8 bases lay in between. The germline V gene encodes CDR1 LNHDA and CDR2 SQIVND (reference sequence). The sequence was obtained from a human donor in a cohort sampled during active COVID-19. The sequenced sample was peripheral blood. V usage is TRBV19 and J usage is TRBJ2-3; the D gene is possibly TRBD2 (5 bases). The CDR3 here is CASSRERSTDTQYF. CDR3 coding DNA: TGTGCCAGTAGTAGGGAGAGGAGCACAGATACGCAGTATTTT. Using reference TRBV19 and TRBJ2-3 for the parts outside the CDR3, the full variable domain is DGGITQSPKYLFRKEGQNVTLSCEQNLNHDAMYWYRQDPGQGLRLIYYSQIVNDFQKGDIAEGYSVSREKKESFPLTVTSAQKNPTAFYLCASSRERSTDTQYFGPGTRLTVL.